The T cell receptor (beta chain) under discussion was sequenced for a study of T cell responses to AZD1222 COVID-19 vaccine. Sequencing was performed with immunoSEQ multiplex PCR; in TCRdb, only in-frame clones are kept and a portion is missing. The sample holds 65,000 to 95,000 clones, around 90% seen once. Trimming cost V 0 bases and J 5 bases; bases outside gene matches: 7. The CDR3 consists of 15 residues. CDR1 SQVTM and CDR2 ANQGSEA come from the germline V gene. This chain uses TRBV29-1 with TRBJ2-1, with 7 nucleotides matching TRBD2. The origin of this receptor is an adult in good health. The sample in question was peripheral blood, obtained on day 0 of MenACWY control vaccination. CDR3 in amino acids: CSVEDWRELNNEQFF. CDR3 bases: TGCAGCGTTGAAGATTGGCGGGAGTTAAACAATGAGCAGTTCTTC.